The present T cell receptor (beta chain) was sequenced within a study of post-analysis software for immune sequencing data. The CDR3 covers 13 residues. CDR1 is SGHTA and CDR2 is FQGNSA in the germline V gene. V lost 3 bases and J 9 bases, leaving 12 bases between the germline ends. Unique molecular identifiers tagged the TCR beta cDNA libraries. TCRdb used MiXCR to reprocess the PCR reads, holding one entry per CDR3 protein. The repertoire holds about 160,000 distinct CDR3 sequences, around 36% seen once, with 25% to 35% in the top ten. V gene TRBV7-2 combines with J gene TRBJ2-1; D call uncertain. The clonotype was recovered from a girl aged 10 to 17 with multiple sclerosis. Source: blood, taken after autologous hematopoietic stem cell transplantation. For the CDR3, the DNA is TGTGCCAGCAGCTTCCCCTTGGTTGCTGAGCAGTTCTTC. Its protein product is CASSFPLVAEQFF.